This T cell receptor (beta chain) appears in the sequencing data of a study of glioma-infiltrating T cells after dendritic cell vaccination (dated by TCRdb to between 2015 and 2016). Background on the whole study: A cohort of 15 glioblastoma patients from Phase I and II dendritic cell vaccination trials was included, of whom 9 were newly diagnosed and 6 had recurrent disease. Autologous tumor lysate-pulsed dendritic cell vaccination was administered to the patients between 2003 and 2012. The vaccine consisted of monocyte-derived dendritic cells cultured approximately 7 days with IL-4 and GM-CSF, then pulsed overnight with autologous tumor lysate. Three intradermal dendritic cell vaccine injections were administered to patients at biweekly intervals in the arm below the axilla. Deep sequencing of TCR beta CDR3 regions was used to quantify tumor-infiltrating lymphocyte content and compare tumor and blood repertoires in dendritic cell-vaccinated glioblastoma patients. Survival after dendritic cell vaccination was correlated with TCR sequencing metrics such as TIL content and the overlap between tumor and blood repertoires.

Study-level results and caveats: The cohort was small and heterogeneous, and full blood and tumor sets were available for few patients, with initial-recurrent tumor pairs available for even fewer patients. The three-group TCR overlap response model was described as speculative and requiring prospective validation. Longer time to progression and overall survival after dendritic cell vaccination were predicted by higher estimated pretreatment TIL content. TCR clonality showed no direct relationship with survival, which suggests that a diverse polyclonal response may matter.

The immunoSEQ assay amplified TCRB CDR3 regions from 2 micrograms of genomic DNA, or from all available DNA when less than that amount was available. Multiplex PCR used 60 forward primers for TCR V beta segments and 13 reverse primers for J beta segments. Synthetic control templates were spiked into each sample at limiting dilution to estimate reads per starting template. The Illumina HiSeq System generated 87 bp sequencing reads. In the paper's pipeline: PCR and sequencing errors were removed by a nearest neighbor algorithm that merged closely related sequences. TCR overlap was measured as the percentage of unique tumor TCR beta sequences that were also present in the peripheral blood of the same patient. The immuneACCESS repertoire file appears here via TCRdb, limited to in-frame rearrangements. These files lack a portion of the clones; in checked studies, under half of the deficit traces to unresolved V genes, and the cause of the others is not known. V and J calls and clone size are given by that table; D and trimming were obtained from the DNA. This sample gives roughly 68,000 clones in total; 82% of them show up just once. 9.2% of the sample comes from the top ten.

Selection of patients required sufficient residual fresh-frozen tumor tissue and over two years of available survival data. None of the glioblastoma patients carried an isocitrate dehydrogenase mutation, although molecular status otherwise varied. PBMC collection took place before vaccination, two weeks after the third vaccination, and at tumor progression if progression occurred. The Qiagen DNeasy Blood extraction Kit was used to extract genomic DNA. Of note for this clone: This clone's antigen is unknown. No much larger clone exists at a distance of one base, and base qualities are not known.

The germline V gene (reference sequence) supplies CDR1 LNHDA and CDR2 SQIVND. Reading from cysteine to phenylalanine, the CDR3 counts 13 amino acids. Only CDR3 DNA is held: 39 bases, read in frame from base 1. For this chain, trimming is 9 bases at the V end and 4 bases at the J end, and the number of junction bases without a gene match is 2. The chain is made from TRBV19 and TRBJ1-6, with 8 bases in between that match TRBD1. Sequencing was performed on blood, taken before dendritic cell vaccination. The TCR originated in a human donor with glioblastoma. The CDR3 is CASRTGYNSPLHF. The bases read TGTGCCAGCCGGACAGGGTATAATTCACCCCTCCACTTT. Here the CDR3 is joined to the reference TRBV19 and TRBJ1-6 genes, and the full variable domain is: DGGITQSPKYLFRKEGQNVTLSCEQNLNHDAMYWYRQDPGQGLRLIYYSQIVNDFQKGDIAEGYSVSREKKESFPLTVTSAQKNPTAFYLCASRTGYNSPLHFGNGTRLTVT.